This T cell receptor beta chain emerged from a study of CD8 T cells in ankylosing spondylitis. Making the TCR beta libraries involved quantitative 5'-RACE with molecular barcodes. MiXCR, applied by TCRdb to the 5' RACE reads, yields one record per CDR3 protein. The sample has 500,000 to 650,000 distinct CDR3 sequences, approximately 5% seen once; the top ten hold around 3.4%. General observations from the study: Certain motif variants had earlier been reported in reactive arthritis synovial fluid and blood. Matched ankylosing spondylitis synovial fluid reportedly showed significant enrichment of disease-linked clones. Ankylosing spondylitis blood appeared to be characterized by a TCR beta motif of under ten highly homologous variants. Within peripheral blood, clones linked to disease were CD8+ and relatively rare.

This clonotype was counted at least ten times. The target antigen is unknown. Sequencing was carried out using blood, either unsorted or a sorted T cell fraction (not recorded which). The TCR was taken from a male donor with ankylosing spondylitis.

The DNA of the CDR3 is TGTGCCAGCAGCTTAGGTCTTGGGGGAGGCAATCAGCCCCAGCATTTT. It encodes CASSLGLGGGNQPQHF. V gene TRBV7-8 combines with J gene TRBJ1-5; tentative D call: TRBD1 (5 bases). V was pared by 1 base and J by 2 bases, with 12 bases between. The CDR3 is made up of 16 amino acids. The germline V gene encodes CDR1 SGHVS and CDR2 FQNEAQ.